This is a list of T cell receptor beta chains from one sample in a study of response to subunit inactivated influenza vaccine. Each CDR3 protein is one row after TCRdb ran MiXCR on the RT-PCR reads. The sample lists 530,000 or so distinct CDR3 sequences; approximately 15% were seen once. The sequencing here drew on PBMCs from blood, taken 11 to 12 days after vaccination. These receptor sequences come from a man aged 45-65 years who received an inactivated influenza vaccine. CDR3s include the opening cysteine and the closing phenylalanine or tryptophan. Each record gives: V gene, D gene, J gene, CDR3 protein. A D gene is named only where the DNA matches it firmly.

>TRBV12-3/TRBV12-4|TRBD1|TRBJ2-4
CASRTGENIQYF
>TRBV29-1|TRBD1|TRBJ2-2
CSVAQGAGELFF
>TRBV4-2|.|TRBJ2-1
CASSLGLSPNEQFF
>TRBV5-6|.|TRBJ2-5
CASSLVGIVSTAQYF
>TRBV20-1|.|TRBJ1-2
CSATTGSWGYTF
>TRBV12-2|.|TRBJ1-2
CASRLVADTNYGYTF
>TRBV28|.|TRBJ2-7
CASSLWSLGGLGTYEQYF
>TRBV7-8|TRBD2|TRBJ2-5
CASSLVAGTSGTSRTQYF
>TRBV5-1|TRBD1|TRBJ2-7
CASSLITGGSYEQYF
>TRBV3-1|TRBD1|TRBJ2-1
CASSHGQGVNEQFF
>TRBV11-2|.|TRBJ2-7
CASSARAPRVLGTLNSYEQYF
>TRBV14|.|TRBJ2-6
CASSPSYQTGANVLTF
>TRBV7-8|.|TRBJ2-7
CASSPRLSYEQYF
>TRBV20-1|.|TRBJ2-3
CSARKQGSTDTQYF